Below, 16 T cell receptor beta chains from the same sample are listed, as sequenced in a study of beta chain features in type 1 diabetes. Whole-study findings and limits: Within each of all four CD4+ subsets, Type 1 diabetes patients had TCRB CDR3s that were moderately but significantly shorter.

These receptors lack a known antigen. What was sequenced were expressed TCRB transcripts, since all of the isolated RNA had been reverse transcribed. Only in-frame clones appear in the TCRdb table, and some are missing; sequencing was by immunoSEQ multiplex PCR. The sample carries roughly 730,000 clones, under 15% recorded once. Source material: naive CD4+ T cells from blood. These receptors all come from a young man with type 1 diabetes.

DNA for the CDR3: TGTGCCAGCAGCGACCGCACCGGGGAGCTGTTTTTT. Its translation: CASSDRTGELFF. The gene calls are TRBV7-9 and TRBJ2-2, with D unclear. The CDR3 is 12 amino acids. Per germline, CDR1 SEHNR and CDR2 FQNEAQ (reference sequence). The V gene lost 5 bases and the J gene lost 4 bases, with 5 bases spanning the gap.

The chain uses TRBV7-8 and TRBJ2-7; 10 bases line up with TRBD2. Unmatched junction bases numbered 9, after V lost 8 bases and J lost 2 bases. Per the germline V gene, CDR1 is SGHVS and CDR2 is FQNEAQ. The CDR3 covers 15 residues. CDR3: CASEETSGSTYEQYF. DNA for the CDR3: TGTGCCAGCGAAGAGACTAGCGGGTCTACCTACGAGCAGTACTTC. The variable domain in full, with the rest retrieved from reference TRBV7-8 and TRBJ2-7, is GAGVSQSPRYKVAKRGQDVALRCDPISGHVSLFWYQQALGQGPEFLTYFQNEAQLDKSGLPSDRFFAERPEGSVSTLKIQRTQQEDSAVYLCASEETSGSTYEQYFGPGTRLTVT.

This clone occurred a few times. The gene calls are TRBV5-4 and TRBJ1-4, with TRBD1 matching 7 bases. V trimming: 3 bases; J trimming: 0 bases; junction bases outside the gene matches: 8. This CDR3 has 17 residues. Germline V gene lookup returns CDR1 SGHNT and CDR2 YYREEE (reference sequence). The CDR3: CASSSSGGAATNEKLFF. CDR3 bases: TGTGCCAGCAGCTCATCAGGGGGAGCCGCAACTAATGAAAAACTGTTTTTT.

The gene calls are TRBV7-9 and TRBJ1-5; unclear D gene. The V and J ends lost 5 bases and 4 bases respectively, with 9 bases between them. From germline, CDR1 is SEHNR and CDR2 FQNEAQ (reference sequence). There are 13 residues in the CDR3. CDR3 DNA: TGTGCCAGCAGCACGGTTGAGAATCAGCCCCAGCATTTT. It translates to CASSTVENQPQHF. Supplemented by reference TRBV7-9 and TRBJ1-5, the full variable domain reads DTGVSQNPRHKITKRGQNVTFRCDPISEHNRLYWYRQTLGQGPEFLTYFQNEAQLEKSRLLSDRFSAERPKGSFSTLEIQRTEQGDSAMYLCASSTVENQPQHFGDGTRLSIL.

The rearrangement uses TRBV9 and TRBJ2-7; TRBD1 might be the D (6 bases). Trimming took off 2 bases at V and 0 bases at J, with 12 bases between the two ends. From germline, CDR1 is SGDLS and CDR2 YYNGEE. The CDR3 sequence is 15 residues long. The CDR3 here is CASSVQQGDSYEQYF. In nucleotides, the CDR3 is TGTGCCAGCAGCGTCCAACAGGGCGACTCCTACGAGCAGTACTTC.

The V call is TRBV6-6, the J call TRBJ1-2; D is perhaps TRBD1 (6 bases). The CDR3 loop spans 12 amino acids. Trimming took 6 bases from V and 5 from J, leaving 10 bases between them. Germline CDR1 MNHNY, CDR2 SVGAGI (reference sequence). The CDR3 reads CASSRDTYGYTF. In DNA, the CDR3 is TGTGCCAGCAGCCGGGACACGTATGGCTACACCTTC.

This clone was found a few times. Here the CDR3 DNA reads TGCAGTGCTAGTGGGGACATTCAGTACTTC. This codes for CSASGDIQYF. This chain joins TRBV20-1 and TRBJ2-4, with D uncertain. The V end was cut by 3 bases, the J end by 8 bases, with 5 bases between. The germline gives CDR1 DFQATT, CDR2 SNEGSKA (reference sequence). The length of the CDR3 is 10 residues.

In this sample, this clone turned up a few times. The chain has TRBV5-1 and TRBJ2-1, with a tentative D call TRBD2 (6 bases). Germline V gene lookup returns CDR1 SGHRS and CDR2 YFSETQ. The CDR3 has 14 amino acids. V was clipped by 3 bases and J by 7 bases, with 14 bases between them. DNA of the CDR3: TGCGCCAGCAGCTCCGGGACTCCAGGGAATGAGCAGTTCTTC. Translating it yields CASSSGTPGNEQFF.

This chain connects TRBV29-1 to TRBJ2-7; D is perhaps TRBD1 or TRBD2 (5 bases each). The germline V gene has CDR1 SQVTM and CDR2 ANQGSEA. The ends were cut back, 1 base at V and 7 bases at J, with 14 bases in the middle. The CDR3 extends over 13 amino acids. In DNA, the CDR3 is TGCAGCGTTGAAGTAGTAGGGGCGGGTGAGCAGTACTTC. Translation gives CSVEVVGAGEQYF.

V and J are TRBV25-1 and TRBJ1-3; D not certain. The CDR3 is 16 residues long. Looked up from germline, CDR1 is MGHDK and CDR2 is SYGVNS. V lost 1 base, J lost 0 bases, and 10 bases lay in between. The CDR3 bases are TGTGCCAGCAGTGAATTGGCGGGGTCCTCTGGAAACACCATATATTTT. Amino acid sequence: CASSELAGSSGNTIYF.

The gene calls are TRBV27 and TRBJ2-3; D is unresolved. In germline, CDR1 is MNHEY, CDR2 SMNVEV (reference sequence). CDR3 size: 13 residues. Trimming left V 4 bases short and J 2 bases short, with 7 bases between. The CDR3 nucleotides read TGTGCCAGCAGTTCCCGGACCACAGATACGCAGTATTTT. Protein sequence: CASSSRTTDTQYF.

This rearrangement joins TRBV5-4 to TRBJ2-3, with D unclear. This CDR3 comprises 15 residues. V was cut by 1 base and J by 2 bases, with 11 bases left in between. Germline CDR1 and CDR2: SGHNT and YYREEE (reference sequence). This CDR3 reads CASSLLSVPTDTQYF. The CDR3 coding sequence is TGTGCCAGCAGCTTGTTATCAGTCCCCACAGATACGCAGTATTTT.

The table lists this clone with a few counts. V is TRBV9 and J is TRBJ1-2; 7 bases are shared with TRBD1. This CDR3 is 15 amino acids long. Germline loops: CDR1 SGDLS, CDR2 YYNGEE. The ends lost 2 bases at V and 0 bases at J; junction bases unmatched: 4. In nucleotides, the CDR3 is TGTGCCAGCAGCGTCGGGACAGTTCCTAACTATGGCTACACCTTC. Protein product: CASSVGTVPNYGYTF.

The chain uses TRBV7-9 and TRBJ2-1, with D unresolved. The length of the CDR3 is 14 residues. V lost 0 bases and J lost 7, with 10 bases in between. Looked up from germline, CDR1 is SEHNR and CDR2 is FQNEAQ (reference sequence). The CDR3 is CASSLAPLGNEQFF. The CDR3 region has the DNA TGTGCCAGCAGCTTAGCGCCCCTAGGTAATGAGCAGTTCTTC.

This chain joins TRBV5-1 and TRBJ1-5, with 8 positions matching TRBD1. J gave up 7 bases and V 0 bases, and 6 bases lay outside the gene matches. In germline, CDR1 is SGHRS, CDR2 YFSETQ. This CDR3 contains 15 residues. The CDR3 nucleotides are TGCGCCAGCAGCTTGGAGGGACAGGTTGGCCAGCCCCAGCATTTT. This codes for CASSLEGQVGQPQHF.

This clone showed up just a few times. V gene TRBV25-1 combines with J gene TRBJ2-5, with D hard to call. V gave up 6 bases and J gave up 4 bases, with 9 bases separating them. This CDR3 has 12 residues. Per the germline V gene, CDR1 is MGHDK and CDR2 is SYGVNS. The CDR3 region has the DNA TGTGCCAGCAGGGAACGCGGAGAGACCCAGTACTTC. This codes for CASRERGETQYF. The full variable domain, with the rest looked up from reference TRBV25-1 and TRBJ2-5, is EADIYQTPRYLVIGTGKKITLECSQTMGHDKMYWYQQDPGMELHLIHYSYGVNSTEKGDLSSESTVSRIRTEHFPLTLESARPSHTSQYLCASRERGETQYFGPGTRLLVL.